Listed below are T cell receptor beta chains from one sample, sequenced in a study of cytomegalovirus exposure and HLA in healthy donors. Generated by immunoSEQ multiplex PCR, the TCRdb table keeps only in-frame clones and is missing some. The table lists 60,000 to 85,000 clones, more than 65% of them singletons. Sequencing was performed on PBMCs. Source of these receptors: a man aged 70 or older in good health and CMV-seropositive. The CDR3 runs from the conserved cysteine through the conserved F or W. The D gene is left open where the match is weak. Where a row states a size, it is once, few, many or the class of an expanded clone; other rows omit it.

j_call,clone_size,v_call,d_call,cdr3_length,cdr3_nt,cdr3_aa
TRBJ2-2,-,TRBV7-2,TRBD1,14,TGTGCCAGCAGAAGCGACAGGGTGGCCGGGGAGCTGTTTTTT,CASRSDRVAGELFF
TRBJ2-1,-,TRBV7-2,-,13,TGTGCCAGCAGCCCCGCGGCGGGCAATGAGCAGTTCTTC,CASSPAAGNEQFF
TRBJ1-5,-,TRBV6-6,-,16,TGTGCCAGCAGCCAGGGGCAACAGGGAATCGGACAGCCCCAGCATTTT,CASSQGQQGIGQPQHF
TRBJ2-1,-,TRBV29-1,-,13,TGCAGCGTCCCCGGGACACACCTTAATGAGCAGTTCTTC,CSVPGTHLNEQFF
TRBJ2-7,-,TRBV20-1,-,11,TGCAGTGCTAGACCGGGCTACGAGCAGTACTTC,CSARPGYEQYF
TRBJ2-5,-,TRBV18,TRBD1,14,TGTGCCAGCTCACCAGGGTTACAGGGGGAGACCCAGTACTTC,CASSPGLQGETQYF
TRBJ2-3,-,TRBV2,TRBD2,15,TGTGCCAGCAGGGCCCCTAGCGGGGCCCCCGATACGCAGTATTTT,CASRAPSGAPDTQYF
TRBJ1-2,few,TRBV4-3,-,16,TGCGCCAGCAGCCAATGCGCCGGGACACGGGCTTATGGCTACACCTTC,CASSQCAGTRAYGYTF
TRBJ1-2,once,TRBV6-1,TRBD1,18,TGTGCCAGCAGTGAAGCTCGGACAGGGGGCGAGATTGTAGGCGGCTACACCTTC,CASSEARTGGEIVGGYTF
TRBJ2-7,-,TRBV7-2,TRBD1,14,TGTGCCAGCAGCTCCGGGACAGGGGCCAACGAGCAGTACTTC,CASSSGTGANEQYF
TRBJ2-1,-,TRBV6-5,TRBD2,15,TGTGCCAGCAGACGAGAGCGGGGGTCCTACAATGAGCAGTTCTTC,CASRRERGSYNEQFF
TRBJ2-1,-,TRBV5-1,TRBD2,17,TGCGCCAGCAGCCTGACAGTCAGCGGGGGGGGTAACAATGAGCAGTTCTTC,CASSLTVSGGGNNEQFF
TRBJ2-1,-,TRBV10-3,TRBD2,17,TGTGCCATCAGTCCCGGGACTAGCGGGGGACCCTACAATGAGCAGTTCTTC,CAISPGTSGGPYNEQFF
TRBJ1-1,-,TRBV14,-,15,TGTGCCAGCAGCGCAAGATTAGGGGCGAACACTGAAGCTTTCTTT,CASSARLGANTEAFF
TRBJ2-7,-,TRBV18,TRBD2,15,TGTGCCAGCTCACAAACTAGCGGGGGGGAATACGAGCAGTACTTC,CASSQTSGGEYEQYF
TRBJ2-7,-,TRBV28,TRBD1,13,TGTGCCAGCAGGGATTCCGGGACAGCCGAGCAGTACTTC,CASRDSGTAEQYF
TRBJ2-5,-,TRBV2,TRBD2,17,TGTGCCAGCAGGACTAGCGGGGGTTTGAACCCGGGAGAGACCCAGTACTTC,CASRTSGGLNPGETQYF
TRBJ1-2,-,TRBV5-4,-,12,TGTGCCAGCAGCTTATCAGAACATGGCTACACCTTC,CASSLSEHGYTF
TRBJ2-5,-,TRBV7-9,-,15,TGTGCCAGCAGCTTAGGGGGCCCTCCCCAAGAGACCCAGTACTTC,CASSLGGPPQETQYF
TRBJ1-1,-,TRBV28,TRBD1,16,TGTGCCAGCAGCTCCACCGGGACAGGGGTGAACACTGAAGCTTTCTTT,CASSSTGTGVNTEAFF
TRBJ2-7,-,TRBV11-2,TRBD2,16,TGTGCCAGCAGCCCTTTAGCGGGGTACCCATCCTACGAGCAGTACTTC,CASSPLAGYPSYEQYF
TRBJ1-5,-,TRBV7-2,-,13,TGTGCCAGCAGCTTATCAACAGACCAGCCCCAGCATTTT,CASSLSTDQPQHF
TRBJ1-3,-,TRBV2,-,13,TGTGCCAGCGAGTCTGGCTCTGGAAACACCATATATTTT,CASESGSGNTIYF
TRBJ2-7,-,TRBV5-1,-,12,TGCGCCAGCAGCCGTGAGAGCTACGAGCAGTACTTC,CASSRESYEQYF
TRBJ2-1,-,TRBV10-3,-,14,TGTGCCATCTCCCCGGGGGTGTCCTACAATGAGCAGTTCTTC,CAISPGVSYNEQFF
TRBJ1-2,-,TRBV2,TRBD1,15,TGTGCCAGCAGAATGAACAGGGGGTCCGTCTATGGCTACACCTTC,CASRMNRGSVYGYTF
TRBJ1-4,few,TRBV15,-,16,TGTGCCACCAGCAGAGATCCTGCGGGGCCGGATGAAAAACTGTTTTTT,CATSRDPAGPDEKLFF
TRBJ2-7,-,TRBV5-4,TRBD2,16,TGTGCCAGCAGCCCTGATATGGGAGGGCCTTTCTACGAGCAGTACTTC,CASSPDMGGPFYEQYF
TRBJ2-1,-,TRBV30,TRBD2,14,TGTGCCTGGAGTGTAGGACTAGCGGGAGTTGAGCAGTTCTTC,CAWSVGLAGVEQFF
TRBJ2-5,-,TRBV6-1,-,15,TGTGCCAGCACCCCGGTGAGAGGGGGATCCGAGACCCAGTACTTC,CASTPVRGGSETQYF
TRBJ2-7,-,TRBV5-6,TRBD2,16,TGTGCCAGCAGCCTGGGACTAGCGGATGCTCGATTGGAGCAGTACTTC,CASSLGLADARLEQYF
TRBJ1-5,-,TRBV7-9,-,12,TGTGCCAGCAGCTTAGAAGAGCAGCCCCAGCATTTT,CASSLEEQPQHF
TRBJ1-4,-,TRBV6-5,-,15,TGTGCCAGCAGATTACAGGCCCCGGCGGGGGAAAAACTGTTTTTT,CASRLQAPAGEKLFF
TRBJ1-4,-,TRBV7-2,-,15,TGTGCCAGCAGCCCCCAGGGGTGGGCTAATGAAAAACTGTTTTTT,CASSPQGWANEKLFF
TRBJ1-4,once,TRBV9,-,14,TGTGCCAGCAGCGTAGGGGGGCGCGATGAAAAACTGTTTTTT,CASSVGGRDEKLFF
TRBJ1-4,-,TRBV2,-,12,TGTGCCAGCGTTGGGGAGTACGAAAAACTGTTTTTT,CASVGEYEKLFF
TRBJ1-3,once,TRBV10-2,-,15,TGCGCCAGCAGTGCGGTGCTTGCTGGTGGAAACACCATATATTTT,CASSAVLAGGNTIYF
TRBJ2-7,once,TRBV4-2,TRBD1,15,TGTGCCAGCAGCCAAGAGTGGACAGGCTTATACGAGCAGTACTTC,CASSQEWTGLYEQYF
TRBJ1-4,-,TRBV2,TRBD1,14,TGTGCCAGCAGTTTACAGGGGAATAATGAAAAACTGTTTTTT,CASSLQGNNEKLFF
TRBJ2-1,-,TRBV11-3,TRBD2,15,TGTGCCAGCAGCGGTACTAGCGGGGACTACAATGAGCAGTTCTTC,CASSGTSGDYNEQFF
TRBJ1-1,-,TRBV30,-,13,TGTGCCTGGAGTGCACACCAGAACACTGAAGCTTTCTTT,CAWSAHQNTEAFF
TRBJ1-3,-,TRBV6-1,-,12,TGTGCCAGCACCGGACAGGGAAACACCATATATTTT,CASTGQGNTIYF
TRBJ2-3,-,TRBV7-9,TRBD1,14,TGTGCCAGCAGTCGACAGGGAACCACAGATACGCAGTATTTT,CASSRQGTTDTQYF
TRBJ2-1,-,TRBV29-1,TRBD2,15,TGCAGCGTTGCGGGGTCACGCGGGAGGCCCCATGAGCAGTTCTTC,CSVAGSRGRPHEQFF
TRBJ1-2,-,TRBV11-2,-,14,TGTGCCAGCAGCTTAGGACTGAACCCTTATGGCTACACCTTC,CASSLGLNPYGYTF
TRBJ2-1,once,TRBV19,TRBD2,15,TGTGCCAGTAGTACCGGGACTAGCTTGGGCAATGAGCAGTTCTTC,CASSTGTSLGNEQFF